This T cell receptor (beta chain) was obtained from a study of OX40 agonist ivuxolimab in advanced cancers. About the study: Patients were dosed intravenously with ivuxolimab at 0.01 to 10 mg/kg every 2 weeks. Males comprised approximately 81% of the group, whose mean age was about 60 years (range roughly 20 to 90).

Study-level findings and limits: Mean expanded clone counts were higher in CD8+ than CD4+ T cells.

A remark on this clone: Its cognate antigen is unknown.

TCRdb keeps only in-frame clones here, not all; method: immunoSEQ multiplex PCR. The data contain approximately 60,000 clones, 80% to 90% of them seen just once; the ten biggest clones take up 0.35% to 0.45%. This sequence originates from an adult with an advanced solid tumor such as melanoma, head and neck, liver or kidney cancer. The specimen comprised CD4+ or CD8+ T cells sorted from blood, sampled in a trial of the OX40 agonist ivuxolimab.

CDR3 coding DNA: TGTGCCAGCAGCCCGCAAGGCGGGGTACTCCAGGGGGAGCTGTTTTTT. Amino acid sequence: CASSPQGGVLQGELFF. The chain has TRBV5-4 and TRBJ2-2; D perhaps matches TRBD2 (6 bases). The CDR3 totals 16 residues. Trimming cost V 4 bases and J 8 bases, with 21 bases left between them. Germline V gives CDR1 SGHNT, CDR2 YYREEE (reference sequence).